This entry is about one TCR beta chain. Its target is unknown. The same CDR3 arises from other DNA sequences in this sample as well. This sample was taken from a study of cytomegalovirus exposure and HLA in healthy donors. A multiplex PCR was run with 60 Vbeta primers and 13 Jbeta primers. Assay used: immunoSEQ multiplex PCR; TCRdb lists only in-frame clones, some missing. Of around 200,000 clones in the sample, 82% are singletons; the top ten hold roughly 0.58%. Study-wide results and caveats: In a later analysis, V- and J-gene trimming of beta chains associated with a DCLRE1C missense variant, replicated independently. Follow-up analysis found HLA locus-dependent TCR association rates, highest for DRB1 and lowest for HLA-C.

The CDR3 is 11 residues long. The V end lost 5 bases, the J end lost 2 bases, and 6 bases lay between the germline ends. CDR1 and CDR2 (germline): DFQATT, SNEGSKA (reference sequence). The sequence was collected from a woman aged 35 to 49 in good health and CMV-seronegative. This sequence joins TRBV20-1 and TRBJ1-2, with D possibly being TRBD1 (5 bases). Sample: PBMCs. CDR3 in DNA: TGCAGTGCTCAGGGAAACTATGGCTACACCTTC. It is translated as CSAQGNYGYTF.